A single sample gave rise to the 15 T cell receptor beta chains below, sequenced in a study of CD8 T cells in Susac syndrome. RNA amounts of roughly 0.45 to 1 ug underwent reverse transcription with random hexamers. TCRdb re-called the immunoSEQ multiplex PCR reads through MiXCR, storing one row per CDR3 protein. Counted here are roughly 150,000 distinct CDR3 sequences, approximately 95% occurring once; the ten biggest clones make up about 0.18%. The sample comprised CD8+ T cells from PBMCs. Receptors originate from a human donor with Susac syndrome.

The chain uses TRBV5-1 and TRBJ2-7; D could derive from TRBD1 or TRBD2 (5 bases each). The CDR3 sequence is 17 residues long. V lost 0 bases and J 0 bases, leaving 16 bases between the germline ends. Germline V lookup: CDR1 SGHRS, CDR2 YFSETQ. CDR3 residues: CASSLAVLGPSSYEQYF. In DNA form, the CDR3 reads TGCGCCAGCAGCTTGGCCGTCCTGGGACCAAGCTCCTACGAGCAGTACTTC.

This clonotype was counted a few times. The chain recombines TRBV6-1 with TRBJ2-3, with 11 nucleotides matching TRBD2. This CDR3 contains 15 residues. Germline lookup yields CDR1 MNHNS and CDR2 SASEGT. V lost 6 bases to trimming and J lost 1 base; unmatched junction nucleotides: 3. CDR3 amino acids: CASRGGLAGTDTQYF. The CDR3 nucleotides read TGTGCCAGCAGGGGGGGACTAGCGGGCACAGATACGCAGTATTTT.

The V gene is TRBV3-1, the J gene TRBJ2-7, with 7 positions matching TRBD2. Per germline, CDR1 LGHDT and CDR2 YNNKEL (reference sequence). J was trimmed by 4 bases and V by 3 bases; bases with no gene match: 6. The CDR3 has 14 residues. The CDR3 loop is CASSQGGSRYEQYF. CDR3 coding DNA: TGTGCCAGCAGCCAGGGCGGGAGTAGGTACGAGCAGTACTTC.

The chain couples TRBV6-6 to TRBJ2-7; 9 bases agree with TRBD1. CDR1 and CDR2 (germline): MNHNY, SVGAGI (reference sequence). The J segment lost 3 bases and the V segment lost 9 bases, leaving 6 bases of the junction unmatched. The CDR3 is 13 amino acids. DNA of the CDR3: TGTGCCAGTCTGACAGGGGGAGACTACGAGCAGTACTTC. Translating gives CASLTGGDYEQYF.

CDR3 sequence: CATSGTSGEVDEQFF. DNA of the CDR3: TGTGCCACCAGCGGGACTAGCGGGGAGGTAGATGAGCAGTTCTTC. The chain is built from TRBV15 and TRBJ2-1, with TRBD2 matching 13 bases. CDR1 and CDR2 (germline): LNHNV, YYDKDF (reference sequence). The CDR3 runs 15 residues. The J segment lost 8 bases and the V segment lost 5 bases, leaving 6 bases of the junction unmatched.

The rearrangement links TRBV30 to TRBJ1-5; D is ambiguous. The CDR3 length is 14 residues. Trimming took off 0 bases at V and 4 bases at J, with 10 bases between the two ends. Per germline, CDR1 GTSNPN and CDR2 SVGIG (reference sequence). CDR3 sequence reads: CAWSVRQANQPQHF. The CDR3 nucleotides are TGTGCCTGGAGTGTACGGCAGGCAAATCAGCCCCAGCATTTT.

The V and J genes are TRBV28 and TRBJ2-1, with D hard to call. The CDR3 has 16 amino acids. Germline V gives CDR1 MDHEN, CDR2 SYDVKM. V gave up 6 bases and J gave up 0 bases, with 15 bases separating them. The CDR3: CASRIIGPSSYNEQFF. CDR3 nucleotides: TGTGCCAGCAGGATAATCGGGCCGAGCTCCTACAATGAGCAGTTCTTC.

The chain couples TRBV12-3 or TRBV12-4 to TRBJ2-7, with TRBD2 as a possible D gene (6 bases). The CDR3 is 16 amino acids. Trimming took off 7 bases at V and 4 bases at J, with 23 bases between the two ends. This chain's CDR3 is CASIPAGAWGDYEQYF. The CDR3 region has the DNA TGTGCCAGCATCCCTGCCGGGGCTTGGGGGGATTACGAGCAGTACTTC.

This chain's CDR3 is CSATGTRDPKNIQYF. In nucleotides, the CDR3 is TGCAGTGCTACCGGGACTAGAGATCCCAAAAACATTCAGTACTTC. V usage is TRBV20-1 and J usage is TRBJ2-4, with 8 bases identical to TRBD2. Germline trimming cut 4 bases from V and 2 bases from J; bases unmatched to any gene: 7. The germline gives CDR1 DFQATT, CDR2 SNEGSKA (reference sequence). The length of the CDR3 is 15 residues.

V gene TRBV14 combines with J gene TRBJ2-7, with D perhaps TRBD2 (6 bases). This CDR3 comprises 14 residues. V lost 5 bases and J 0 bases, leaving 11 bases between the germline ends. Germline lookup yields CDR1 SGHDN and CDR2 FVKESK. CDR3 nucleotides: TGTGCCAGCAGCGCGGTAGCGGCCTCCTACGAGCAGTACTTC. As protein: CASSAVAASYEQYF.

The chain joins TRBV9 to TRBJ1-1, with 7 bases aligning to TRBD1. The V gene end was trimmed by 4 bases and the J gene end by 9 bases; junction bases not matched to a gene: 12. CDR3 length equals 14 residues. CDR1 is SGDLS and CDR2 is YYNGEE in the germline V gene. This CDR3 reads CASSSPLRDSQAFF. CDR3 DNA: TGTGCCAGCAGCTCGCCACTACGGGACAGCCAAGCTTTCTTT. Together with reference TRBV9 and TRBJ1-1, the CDR3 gives the full variable domain: DSGVTQTPKHLITATGQRVTLRCSPRSGDLSVYWYQQSLDQGLQFLIQYYNGEERAKGNILERFSAQQFPDLHSELNLSSLELGDSALYFCASSSPLRDSQAFFGQGTRLTVV.

The chain carries TRBV10-3 and TRBJ2-3; TRBD2 matches at 8 bases. With V trimmed by 3 bases and J by 3 bases, 11 bases remained unmatched. The CDR3 runs to 17 residues. The germline V gene encodes CDR1 ENHRY and CDR2 SYGVKD. CDR3 in DNA: TGTGCCATCAGTGACCTCGAAAGCGGGAGTCCAACAGATACGCAGTATTTT. Translation gives CAISDLESGSPTDTQYF.

A single count supports this clonotype. The chain has TRBV6-5 and TRBJ2-1, with 10 bases lining up with TRBD2. Trimming cost V 4 bases and J 5 bases; bases outside gene matches: 8. The CDR3 consists of 16 residues. Germline CDR1 is MNHEY and CDR2 is SVGAGI. In DNA, the CDR3 is TGTGCCAGCAGTTCCCCCCGAAGCGGGGGGGACAATGAGCAGTTCTTC. Protein product: CASSSPRSGGDNEQFF.

The chain has TRBV4-1 and TRBJ2-5, with TRBD2 as a possible D gene (6 bases). The germline V gene has CDR1 MGHRA and CDR2 YSYEKL. The CDR3 has 21 amino acids. V gave up 3 bases and J gave up 1 base, with 30 bases separating them. The CDR3 spells CASSHPQGPTSFGKSQETQYF. CDR3 nucleotide sequence: TGCGCCAGCAGCCATCCCCAGGGCCCGACTAGTTTCGGAAAGAGCCAAGAGACCCAGTACTTC.

The CDR3, as DNA: TGCGCCAGCGGTCCAAGCGCTAACACCTACGAGCAGTACTTC. It translates to CASGPSANTYEQYF. V usage is TRBV4-1 and J usage is TRBJ2-7; no clear D gene. Looked up from germline, CDR1 is MGHRA and CDR2 is YSYEKL. The CDR3 extends over 14 amino acids. V lost 8 bases and J 2 bases, leaving 16 bases between the germline ends.